These 5 T cell receptor beta chains came from one sample sequenced in a study of CD8+ T cells in alopecia areata. Specified treatment: oral pan-JAK inhibitor, 5-10 mg twice daily. cDNA serving as the sequencing template came from extracted, reverse transcribed RNA. Sequenced by immunoSEQ multiplex PCR; TCRdb stores in-frame clones only, minus some. The table includes tens of thousands of clones, 60% to 70% detected once. The sample was CD8+ T cells sorted from blood, taken at week 24, from a patient treated with tofacitinib. The receptors shown here come from a human donor with alopecia areata.

This chain joins TRBV7-9 and TRBJ1-1; possible D gene TRBD1, 5 bases. The CDR3 loop spans 16 amino acids. Trimming pared 1 base from V and 1 base from J, leaving 13 bases between. Germline assignment: CDR1 SEHNR and CDR2 FQNEAQ (reference sequence). CDR3 sequence: CASSLEWGTENTEAFF. The DNA of the CDR3 is TGTGCCAGCAGCTTAGAATGGGGGACCGAGAACACTGAAGCTTTCTTT.

This clone turned up a few times. This chain joins TRBV9 and TRBJ2-1; 8 positions match TRBD2. CDR1 SGDLS and CDR2 YYNGEE come from the germline V gene. J lost 6 bases, V lost 4 bases, and 3 bases had no gene match. CDR3 length equals 13 residues. This chain's CDR3 is CASSFAGGNEQFF. The CDR3 nucleotides read TGTGCCAGCAGCTTCGCGGGGGGCAATGAGCAGTTCTTC. The variable domain in full, completed from reference TRBV9 and TRBJ2-1, reads DSGVTQTPKHLITATGQRVTLRCSPRSGDLSVYWYQQSLDQGLQFLIQYYNGEERAKGNILERFSAQQFPDLHSELNLSSLELGDSALYFCASSFAGGNEQFFGPGTRLTVL.

The chain recombines TRBV4-1 with TRBJ1-2; D call uncertain. Trimming stripped 0 bases from V and 7 bases from J, with 12 bases between. Germline V lookup: CDR1 MGHRA, CDR2 YSYEKL. The CDR3 spans 14 residues. The CDR3 DNA reads TGCGCCAGCAGCCAAGAAGAGGTCTTGGCTGGCTACACCTTC. This gives the protein CASSQEEVLAGYTF.

The V call is TRBV9, the J call TRBJ2-3, with TRBD2 matching 9 bases. With V trimmed by 4 bases and J by 1 base, 4 bases remained unmatched. Germline assignment: CDR1 SGDLS and CDR2 YYNGEE. The CDR3 length is 15 residues. For the CDR3, the DNA is TGTGCCAGCAGCCCATGGACTAGCGGCACAGATACGCAGTATTTT. Translated: CASSPWTSGTDTQYF.

The V call is TRBV9, the J call TRBJ2-7, with D uncertain. V dropped 0 bases and J dropped 4 bases, with 11 bases sitting between them. Looked up from germline, CDR1 is SGDLS and CDR2 is YYNGEE. The CDR3 is 14 amino acids. The CDR3 loop reads CASSVAAGTYEQYF. The CDR3 DNA reads as TGTGCCAGCAGCGTAGCGGCAGGAACTTACGAGCAGTACTTC.